What follows is one T cell receptor (beta chain) and its context. These data come from a study of radiotherapy plus CTLA-4 blockade in lung cancer. TCRdb's copy holds only in-frame clones and misses some; the assay was immunoSEQ multiplex PCR. Here the sample spans around 38,000 clones, 80% to 90% being singletons. The receptor was isolated from a human donor with non-small cell lung cancer whose response to radiotherapy plus ipilimumab could not be evaluated. Sequencing was performed on peripheral blood, taken from a patient treated with radiotherapy plus ipilimumab.

CDR3 protein: CASSTEPGHFNEQFF. The CDR3 coding sequence is TGCGCCAGCAGTACTGAACCGGGACATTTCAATGAGCAGTTCTTC. The chain recombines TRBV5-1 with TRBJ2-1; TRBD1 might be the D (6 bases). The CDR3 is 15 amino acids. Germline CDR1 reads SGHRS; CDR2 reads YFSETQ. Deletions cut 5 bases from V and 6 bases from J, with 18 bases between. Full variable domain (missing parts from reference TRBV5-1 and TRBJ2-1): KAGVTQTPRYLIKTRGQQVTLSCSPISGHRSVSWYQQTPGQGLQFLFEYFSETQRNKGNFPGRFSGRQFSNSRSEMNVSTLELGDSALYLCASSTEPGHFNEQFFGPGTRLTVL.